This TCR beta chain is from a study of OX40 agonist ivuxolimab in advanced cancers. Assay: immunoSEQ multiplex PCR; the TCRdb copy retains only in-frame clones and omits some. The repertoire has roughly 68,000 clones, 89% of them found once; the top ten carry 3% to 4%. V was pared by 2 bases and J by 7 bases, with 7 bases of the junction left unmatched. The CDR3 consists of 16 residues. Germline V CDR1 and CDR2: SGHNT, YYREEE (reference sequence). Here the sequenced sample was CD4+ or CD8+ T cells sorted from blood, taken in a trial of the OX40 agonist ivuxolimab. The clonotype comes from an adult with an advanced solid tumor such as melanoma, head and neck, liver or kidney cancer. This chain uses TRBV5-4 with TRBJ2-1, with 12 bases identical to TRBD2. The CDR3 region is CASSLGLAGGWNEQFF. The DNA for the CDR3 is TGTGCCAGCAGCTTAGGGCTAGCGGGGGGGTGGAATGAGCAGTTCTTC.